Listed below are T cell receptor beta chains from one sample, sequenced in a study of T cell changes during pregnancy in multiple sclerosis. TCRdb keeps only in-frame clones here, not all; method: immunoSEQ multiplex PCR. The table lists tens of thousands of clones, 90% to 95% of them singletons. The sample here was peripheral blood, taken in the second trimester of pregnancy. The receptors originated from a female donor with multiple sclerosis, enrolled in a pregnancy study. Each CDR3 is given without its conserved first and last residue. The order of the fields is J gene, V gene, CDR3 protein.

>TRBJ1-6|TRBV6-5
ASSPRLAGPLH
>TRBJ2-6|TRBV5-1
ASSLAGGANVLT
>TRBJ2-1|TRBV5-4
ASSLGLGQGENNEQF
>TRBJ2-2|TRBV5-1
ATMGQGNPGELF
>TRBJ1-2|TRBV2
ASSGQGDYGYT
>TRBJ2-7|TRBV19
ASSGGEYEQY
>TRBJ2-2|TRBV15
ATSPGLVTSGELF
>TRBJ2-7|TRBV15
ATSSGTVPYEQY
>TRBJ2-5|TRBV4-1
ASSPTSGGRRETQY
>TRBJ2-5|TRBV7-8
ASSTRRGRQETQY
>TRBJ1-5|TRBV6-5
ASSQQGNQPQH
>TRBJ2-7|TRBV7-8
ASSFGAGEISYEQY
>TRBJ2-3|TRBV29-1
SVEGFVVDTQY
>TRBJ1-5|TRBV5-6
ASSVLDRGTSQPQH
>TRBJ2-7|TRBV5-6
ASSLAQTGSTGEQY
>TRBJ2-7|TRBV2
ASSDQGIYEQY
>TRBJ2-7|TRBV4-1
ASSRPISAGVGYEQY
>TRBJ2-7|TRBV19
ASSAADRPSYEQY
>TRBJ1-1|TRBV9
ASSARTGAVTEAF
>TRBJ2-7|TRBV19
ASSSVGQVHYEQY
>TRBJ2-5|TRBV19
ATSGGNQETQY
>TRBJ1-2|TRBV4-1
ASSLAGRPRNPGFNYGYT
>TRBJ1-1|TRBV6-1
ASSSRGYEAF
>TRBJ2-1|TRBV5-6
ASSWGQGSYNEQF
>TRBJ1-5|TRBV7-6
ANGQGAREQPQH
>TRBJ2-2|TRBV19
ASSISFILTGELF
>TRBJ1-2|TRBV13
ASSLKDSGLGYT
>TRBJ1-1|TRBV19
ASSRYSGTEAF
>TRBJ1-1|TRBV19
ASRQWPDAF
>TRBJ2-1|TRBV11-2
ASSLVGKVHYNEQF
>TRBJ2-2|TRBV4-1
ASSLPFGELF
>TRBJ1-1|TRBV6-5
ASSYSGGNTEAF
>TRBJ2-3|TRBV4-1
ASSQPTSGPSTDTQY
>TRBJ2-7|TRBV18
ASSGTGNYEQY
>TRBJ1-1|TRBV30
AWSVRVDTEAF
>TRBJ2-6|TRBV6-1
ASSQGTGANVLT
>TRBJ1-1|TRBV4-1
ASSQVVGANTEAF
>TRBJ2-3|TRBV6-5
ASSPSGQSTDTQY
>TRBJ2-1|TRBV6-5
ASSYYSMFNEQF
>TRBJ2-7|TRBV6-1
ASSEGTSGGYEQY
>TRBJ2-7|TRBV9
ASSPSPALGGEQY
>TRBJ1-2|TRBV20-1
SALQGGYT
>TRBJ2-1|TRBV11-2
ASSSGLAGGWGYNEQF
>TRBJ1-4|TRBV27
ASRRTGYGEKLF
>TRBJ2-7|TRBV6-5
ASSLAPYYEQY